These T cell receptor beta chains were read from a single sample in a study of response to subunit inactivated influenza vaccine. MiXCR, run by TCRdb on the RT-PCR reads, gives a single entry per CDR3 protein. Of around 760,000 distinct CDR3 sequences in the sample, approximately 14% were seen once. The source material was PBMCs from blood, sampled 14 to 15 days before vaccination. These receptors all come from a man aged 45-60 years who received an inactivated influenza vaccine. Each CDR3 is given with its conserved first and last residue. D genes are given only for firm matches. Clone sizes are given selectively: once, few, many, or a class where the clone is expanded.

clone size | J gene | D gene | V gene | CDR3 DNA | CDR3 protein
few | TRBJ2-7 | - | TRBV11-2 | TGTGCCAGCAGCCCGTCCGGGACAGGTGTGGCTAGCGGCACCTACGAGCAGTACTTC | CASSPSGTGVASGTYEQYF
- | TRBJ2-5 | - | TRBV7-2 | TGTGCCAGCAGACTAGGGGCCAGGGTGTTAGAGACCCAGTACTTC | CASRLGARVLETQYF
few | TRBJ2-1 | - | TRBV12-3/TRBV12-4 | TGTGCCAGCGGGGGGAGGAGGTGGAATGAGCAGTTCTTC | CASGGRRWNEQFF
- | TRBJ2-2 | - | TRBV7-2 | TGTGCCAGCAGCCTTAGTGGTCTGACAGGGAACACCGGGGAGCTGTTTTTT | CASSLSGLTGNTGELFF
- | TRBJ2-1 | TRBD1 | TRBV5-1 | TGCGCCAGCAGCTTGATCGGACAGGGTTGGGATGAGCAGTTCTTC | CASSLIGQGWDEQFF
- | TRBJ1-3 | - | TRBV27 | TGTGCCAGCAGTTGGGAAAACACCATATATTTT | CASSWENTIYF
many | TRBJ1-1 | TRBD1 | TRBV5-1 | TGCGCCAGCAGCTGGGACAGGGGGCCGAACACTGAAGCTTTCTTT | CASSWDRGPNTEAFF
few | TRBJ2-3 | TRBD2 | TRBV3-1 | TGTGCCAGCAGCACGCTAGCGGGATTCACAGATACGCAGTATTTT | CASSTLAGFTDTQYF
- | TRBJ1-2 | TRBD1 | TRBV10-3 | TGTGCCATCAGTGGCGACGGACAGGGATTCGGCTACACCTTC | CAISGDGQGFGYTF
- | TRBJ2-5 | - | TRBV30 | TGTGCCTGGAGTGAGGGGGGACGGGGGACCCAGTACTTC | CAWSEGGRGTQYF
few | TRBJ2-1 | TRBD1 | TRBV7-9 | TGTGCCAGCAGCGTCCGCGGGACAGGTGCCTACAATGAGCAGTTCTTC | CASSVRGTGAYNEQFF
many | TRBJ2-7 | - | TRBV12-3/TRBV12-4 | TGTGCCAGCAGTTCCCGACATTTCGCCTACGAGCAGTACTTC | CASSSRHFAYEQYF
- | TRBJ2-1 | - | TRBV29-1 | TGCAGCTCCCGGGAGTTCAACAATGAGCAGTTCTTC | CSSREFNNEQFF
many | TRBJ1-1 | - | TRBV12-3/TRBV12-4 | TGTGCCAGCAGTTTAGATCGGGGAGAAGCTTTCTTT | CASSLDRGEAFF
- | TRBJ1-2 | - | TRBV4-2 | TGTGCCAGCAGCCAAGCGACAACACAGGGCTATGGCTACACCTTC | CASSQATTQGYGYTF
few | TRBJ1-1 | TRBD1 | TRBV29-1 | TGCAGCGTTGGAGCGGGACAGTATGAAGCTTTCTTT | CSVGAGQYEAFF
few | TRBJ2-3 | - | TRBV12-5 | TGTGCTACCACGGACAGGGCTTACGGGAGGGCCCCAGATACGCAGTATTTT | CATTDRAYGRAPDTQYF
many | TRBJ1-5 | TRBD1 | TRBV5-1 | TGCGCCAGCAGCCCCGGACAGGGTTATAGCAATCAGCCCCAGCATTTT | CASSPGQGYSNQPQHF
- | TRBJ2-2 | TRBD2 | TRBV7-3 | TGTGCCAGCAGCCCGACTAGCGGGAGGAGCACCGGGGAGCTGTTTTTT | CASSPTSGRSTGELFF
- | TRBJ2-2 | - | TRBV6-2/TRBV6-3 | TGTGCCAGCAGTTACGCTGCCGGGGAGCTGTTTTTT | CASSYAAGELFF
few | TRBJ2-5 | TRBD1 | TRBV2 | TGTGCCAGCGGAAAGACAGGGATCTCTCAAGAGACCCAGTACTTC | CASGKTGISQETQYF
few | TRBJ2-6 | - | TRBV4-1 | TGCGCCAGCAGCGGAGTGTATGTGGGGGCCAACGTCCTGACTTTC | CASSGVYVGANVLTF
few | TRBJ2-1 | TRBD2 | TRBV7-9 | TGTGCCAGCAGCCCGACTAGCGGGGGGGAAATTGAGCAGTTCTTC | CASSPTSGGEIEQFF
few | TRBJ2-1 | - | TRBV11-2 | TGTGCCAGCAGCTTACGCCCTCGCGGGGGCCCACACAATGAGCAGTTCTTC | CASSLRPRGGPHNEQFF
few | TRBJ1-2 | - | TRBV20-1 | TGCAGTGCTACGAGCTATGGCTACACCTTC | CSATSYGYTF
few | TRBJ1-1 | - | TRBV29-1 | TGCAGCGGTCAGGACGTTTTGAACACTGAAGCTTTCTTT | CSGQDVLNTEAFF
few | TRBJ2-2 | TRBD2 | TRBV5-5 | TGTGCCAGCGTCGGTCTAGCGGGAGTAACGACCGGGGAGCTGTTTTTT | CASVGLAGVTTGELFF
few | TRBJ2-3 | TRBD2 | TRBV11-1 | TGTGCCAGCAGCGCTCAGCGGGGGGCCAACACAGATACGCAGTATTTT | CASSAQRGANTDTQYF
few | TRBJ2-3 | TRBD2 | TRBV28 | TGTGCCAGCAGTTCAGCGGGAAAGCGTGGAGATACGCAGTATTTT | CASSSAGKRGDTQYF
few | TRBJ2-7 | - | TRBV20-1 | TGCAGTGCTAGTAGGACAGACCTCTACGAGCAGTACTTC | CSASRTDLYEQYF
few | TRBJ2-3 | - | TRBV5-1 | TGCGCCAGCACCTCTCCGGGACTACCAGGGGGTGGAGATACGCAGTATTTT | CASTSPGLPGGGDTQYF
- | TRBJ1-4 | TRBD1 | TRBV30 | TGTGCCTGGAACACGAAACAATACGGGACAGGGTTTGAAAAACTGTTTTTT | CAWNTKQYGTGFEKLFF
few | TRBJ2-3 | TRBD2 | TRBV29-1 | TGCAGCGTTGTTCCGCTAGCGGGGGGGTGGGATACGCAGTATTTT | CSVVPLAGGWDTQYF
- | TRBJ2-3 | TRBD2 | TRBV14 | TGTGCCAGCAGCCGAATGACATCTAGCGGAGATACGCAGTATTTT | CASSRMTSSGDTQYF
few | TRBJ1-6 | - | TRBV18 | TGTGCCAGCTCCGCGCTGGGGAGAGATAATTCACCCCTCCACTTT | CASSALGRDNSPLHF
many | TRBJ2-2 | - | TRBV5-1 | TGCGCCAGCAGCAAGGGACAGAACACCGGGGAGCTGTTTTTT | CASSKGQNTGELFF
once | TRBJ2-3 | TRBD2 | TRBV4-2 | TGTGCCAGCAGCCCGGGACTAGCGGGGGCCTTACCCACAGATACGCAGTATTTT | CASSPGLAGALPTDTQYF
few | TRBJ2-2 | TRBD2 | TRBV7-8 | TGTGCCAGCAGAGGATTCGCGGGACTAACGGGATTCGCGAACACCGGGGAGCTGTTTTTT | CASRGFAGLTGFANTGELFF
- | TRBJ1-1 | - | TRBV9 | TGTGCCAGCAGCGTAGGAGGGGGAATGAACACTGAAGCTTTCTTT | CASSVGGGMNTEAFF
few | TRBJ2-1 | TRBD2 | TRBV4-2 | TGTGCCAGCAGCCAGGAAAGCGGGGGGAGCTCCTACAATGAGCAGTTCTTC | CASSQESGGSSYNEQFF
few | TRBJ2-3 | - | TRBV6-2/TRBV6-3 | TGTGCCAGCACAGACCGGGGTGCCGCCACAGATACGCAGTATTTT | CASTDRGAATDTQYF
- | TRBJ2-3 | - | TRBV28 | TGTGCCACCGGGGACGGATCTAGCACAGATACGCAGTATTTT | CATGDGSSTDTQYF
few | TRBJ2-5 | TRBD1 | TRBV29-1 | TGCAGCGTTGAAGATTCCCGGACAGGGAGGTTGGAGACCCAGTACTTC | CSVEDSRTGRLETQYF
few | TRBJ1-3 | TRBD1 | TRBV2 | TGTGCCAGCAGTAGACGGACAGGCTCTGGAAACACCATATATTTT | CASSRRTGSGNTIYF
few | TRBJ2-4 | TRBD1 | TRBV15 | TGTGCCACCAGCAATTGGGACAGTTACTTCGCCAAAAACATTCAGTACTTC | CATSNWDSYFAKNIQYF
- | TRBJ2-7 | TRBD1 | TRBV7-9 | TGTGCCAGCAGCCCCGGGACAGGGTCCCGCGGGTACGAGCAGTACTTC | CASSPGTGSRGYEQYF
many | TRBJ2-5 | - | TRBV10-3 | TGTGCCATCAGTGAGGGGCGGACCCAAGAGACCCAGTACTTC | CAISEGRTQETQYF